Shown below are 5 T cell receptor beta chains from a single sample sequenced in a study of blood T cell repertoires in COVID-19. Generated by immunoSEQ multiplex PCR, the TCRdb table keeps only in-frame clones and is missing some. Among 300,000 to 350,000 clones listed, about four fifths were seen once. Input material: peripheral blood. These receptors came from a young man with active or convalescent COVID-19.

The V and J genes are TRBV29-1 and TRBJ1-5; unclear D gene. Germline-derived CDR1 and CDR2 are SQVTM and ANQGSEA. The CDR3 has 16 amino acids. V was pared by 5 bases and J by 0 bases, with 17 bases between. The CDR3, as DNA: TGCAGCGTTCCTACGGGATGCATTTATAGCAATCAGCCCCAGCATTTT. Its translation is CSVPTGCIYSNQPQHF.

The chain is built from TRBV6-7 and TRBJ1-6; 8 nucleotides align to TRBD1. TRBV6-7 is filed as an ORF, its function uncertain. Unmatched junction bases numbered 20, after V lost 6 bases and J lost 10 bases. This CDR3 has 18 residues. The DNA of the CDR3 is TGTGCCAGCAGACCCAAGTTCCTTGGACAGGGTAGAAGCTCACCCCTCCACTTT. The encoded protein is CASRPKFLGQGRSSPLHF.

The CDR3 nucleotides are TGTGCCAGCAGGGCAGTTGGCTACACCTTC. Amino acid sequence: CASRAVGYTF. This chain connects TRBV28 to TRBJ1-2; D uncertain. Per the germline V gene, CDR1 is MDHEN and CDR2 is SYDVKM. The V and J ends lost 6 bases and 7 bases respectively, with 6 bases between them. The CDR3 has 10 amino acids.

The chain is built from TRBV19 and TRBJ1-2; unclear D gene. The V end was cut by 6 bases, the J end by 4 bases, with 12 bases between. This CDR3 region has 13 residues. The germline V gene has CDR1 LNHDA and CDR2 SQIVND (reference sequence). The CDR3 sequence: CASSDQYFYGYTF. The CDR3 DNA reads TGTGCCAGTAGCGATCAGTATTTCTATGGCTACACCTTC.

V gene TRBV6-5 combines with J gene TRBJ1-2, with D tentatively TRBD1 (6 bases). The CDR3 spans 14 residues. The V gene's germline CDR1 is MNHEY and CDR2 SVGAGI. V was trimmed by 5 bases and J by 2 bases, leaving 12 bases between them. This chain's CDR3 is CASSPDRWNYGYTF. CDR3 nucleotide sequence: TGTGCCAGCAGTCCTGACAGGTGGAACTATGGCTACACCTTC.